Sequencing of this T cell receptor (beta chain) was carried out in a study of T cell responses to AZD1222 COVID-19 vaccine. Study conclusions and caveats: The repertoires were collected only after the peak T cell response.

Produced via immunoSEQ multiplex PCR; TCRdb's table is partial and in-frame only. This table has around 120,000 clones, about nine tenths appearing once. Note on this clone: Antigen: not known.

This specimen was peripheral blood, taken on day 0 of AZD1222 vaccination. This TCR was sampled from an adult in good health.

CDR3 DNA sequence: TGCGCCAGCAGCTTGGGCCATGAAGCTAATGAGCAGTTCTTC. Encoded protein: CASSLGHEANEQFF. The chain links TRBV5-1 to TRBJ2-1; D remains ambiguous. V was cut by 0 bases and J by 7 bases, with 11 bases left in between. Germline CDR1 and CDR2: SGHRS and YFSETQ. The CDR3 contains 14 residues.